These T cell receptor beta chains were read from a single sample in a study of CD8+CD57+ T cells in acquired aplastic anemia. TCRdb recomputed calls from the reads with MiXCR, one row per CDR3 protein. The sample has about 180,000 distinct CDR3 sequences, around 50% seen once. Sequences were obtained from sorted CD4+, CD8+, or CD8+CD57+ T cells (not recorded which) from PBMCs. The receptors were sampled from a human donor with aplastic anemia. CDR3s include the opening cysteine and the closing phenylalanine or tryptophan. The D gene is left open where the match is weak. Expanded clones get a size class; other rows say once, few or many, or leave the size out.

TGTGCCAGCAGTTGGGCCGGATTGGAGCAGTACTTC	CASSWAGLEQYF	.	.	TRBV14	TRBJ2-7
TGTGCCAGTAGTATAGAACAGGGATTAAATCAGCCCCAGCATTTT	CASSIEQGLNQPQHF	.	.	TRBV19	TRBJ1-5
TGTGCCAGCGTTACTAGCGGGAGTTACAATGAGCAGTTCTTC	CASVTSGSYNEQFF	TRBD2	.	TRBV2	TRBJ2-1
TGTGCCAGCAGTGAAGTGGGCCGCGGCAATGAGCAGTTCTTC	CASSEVGRGNEQFF	.	.	TRBV6-1	TRBJ2-1
TGCGCCAGCAGCTTGACAGGAGGTAATGAAAAACTGTTTTTT	CASSLTGGNEKLFF	.	many	TRBV5-1	TRBJ1-4
TGCGCCAGCAGCTTGAGTCCTAGCGGGGGGACGCAAGAGACCCAGTACTTC	CASSLSPSGGTQETQYF	TRBD2	many	TRBV5-1	TRBJ2-5
TGCGCCAGCAGCCAGGACAGCCCAGTCGATGAGCAGTTCTTC	CASSQDSPVDEQFF	.	many	TRBV5-1	TRBJ2-1
TGTGCCAGCAGCGGGGACATGGTTCCGTACTTC	CASSGDMVPYF	.	.	TRBV12-3/TRBV12-4	TRBJ2-5
TGTGCCAGCAGTTTTGCAGGGGGCCAAGAGACCCAGTACTTC	CASSFAGGQETQYF	TRBD1	many	TRBV12-3/TRBV12-4	TRBJ2-5
TGTGCCAGCATCGGACTAGCCCAAGAGACCCAGTACTTC	CASIGLAQETQYF	TRBD2	.	TRBV5-6	TRBJ2-5
TGTGCCAGCAGTGAATACCGGAACGGGGACAATGAGCAGTTCTTC	CASSEYRNGDNEQFF	.	.	TRBV25-1	TRBJ2-1
TGTGCCAGTAGTATACAATCAGGGTTGACTGGGGAGCTGTTTTTT	CASSIQSGLTGELFF	.	.	TRBV19	TRBJ2-2
TGTGCCAGCAGCGCCAGTCTCGACAGGGGAAATAATTCACCCCTCCACTTT	CASSASLDRGNNSPLHF	TRBD1	.	TRBV9	TRBJ1-6
TGCGCCAGCAGCCCCGGGACAGTTGTTACAGATACGCAGTATTTT	CASSPGTVVTDTQYF	TRBD1	many	TRBV5-1	TRBJ2-3
TGTGCCAGCAGTTTAGGGACAGGGCCGACTCTGAAAGCTTTCTTT	CASSLGTGPTLKAFF	TRBD1	few	TRBV28	TRBJ1-1
TGCAGTGCCAGGGCCAACACTGAAGCTTTCTTT	CSARANTEAFF	.	.	TRBV20-1	TRBJ1-1
TGTGCCAGCAAGGGCTTCGTGGCTAGCGGGAAGTACCATGAGCAGTTCTTC	CASKGFVASGKYHEQFF	TRBD2	.	TRBV2	TRBJ2-1
TGTGCCAGCAGTTTGGACAGGGGAGATGGCTACACCTTC	CASSLDRGDGYTF	TRBD1	.	TRBV5-3	TRBJ1-2
TGTGCCAGCAGCTCATGGACAGGGGATTCACCCCTCCACTTT	CASSSWTGDSPLHF	TRBD1	.	TRBV7-9	TRBJ1-6